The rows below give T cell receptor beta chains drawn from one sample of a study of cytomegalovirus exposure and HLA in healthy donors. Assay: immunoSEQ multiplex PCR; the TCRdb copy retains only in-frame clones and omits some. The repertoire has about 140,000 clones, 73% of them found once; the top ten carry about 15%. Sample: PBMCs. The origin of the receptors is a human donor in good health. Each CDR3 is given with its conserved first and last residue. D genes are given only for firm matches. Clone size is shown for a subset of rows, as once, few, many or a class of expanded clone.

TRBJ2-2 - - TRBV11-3 CASSLSPNTGELFF TGTGCCAGCAGCCTAAGCCCGAACACCGGGGAGCTGTTTTTT
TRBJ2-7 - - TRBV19 CASSARTSSYEQYF TGTGCCAGTAGTGCCCGGACATCCTCCTACGAGCAGTACTTC
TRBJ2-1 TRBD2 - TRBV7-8 CASSWAGGPNNEQFF TGTGCCAGCAGCTGGGCGGGGGGACCCAACAATGAGCAGTTCTTC
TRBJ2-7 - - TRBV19 CASSKEADGYEQYF TGTGCCAGTAGTAAGGAAGCGGATGGCTACGAGCAGTACTTC
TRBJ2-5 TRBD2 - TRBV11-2 CASGRGLAGVETQYF TGTGCCAGCGGGAGGGGACTAGCGGGAGTGGAGACCCAGTACTTC
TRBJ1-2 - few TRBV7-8 CATSLGYRYGYTF TGTGCCACAAGCCTCGGGTACCGCTATGGCTACACCTTC
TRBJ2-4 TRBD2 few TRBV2 CASSEVTSGLAKNIQYF TGTGCCAGCAGTGAAGTGACTAGCGGGCTAGCCAAAAACATTCAGTACTTC
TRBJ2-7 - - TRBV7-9 CASSSTDSYEQYF TGTGCCAGCAGCTCGACAGATTCTTACGAGCAGTACTTC
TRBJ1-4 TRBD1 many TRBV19 CASNPGQQHEKLFF TGTGCCAGTAATCCGGGACAGCAGCATGAAAAACTGTTTTTT
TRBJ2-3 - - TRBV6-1 CASISISSSTDTQYF TGTGCCAGCATTTCGATTAGCTCTAGCACAGATACGCAGTATTTT
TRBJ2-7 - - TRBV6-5 CASSYGGASYEQYF TGTGCCAGCAGTTACGGGGGGGCTTCCTACGAGCAGTACTTC
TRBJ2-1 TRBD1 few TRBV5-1 CASSLMRTGQGADEQFF TGCGCCAGCAGCTTGATGCGCACGGGACAGGGGGCGGATGAGCAGTTCTTC
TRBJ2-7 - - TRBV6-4 CASSDWDTSYEQYF TGTGCCAGCAGTGACTGGGACACCTCCTACGAGCAGTACTTC
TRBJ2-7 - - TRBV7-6 CASSPDSPYEQYF TGTGCCAGCAGCCCAGACAGCCCCTACGAGCAGTACTTC
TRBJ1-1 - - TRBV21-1 CASSPPGQDTMNTEAFF TGTGCCAGCAGCCCCCCCGGACAGGATACCATGAACACTGAAGCTTTCTTT
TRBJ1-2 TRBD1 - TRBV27 CASSRDSLYGYTF TGTGCCAGCAGCCGGGACAGCCTCTATGGCTACACCTTC
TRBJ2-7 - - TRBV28 CASSLRSSLEGEQYF TGTGCCAGCAGTTTGAGGAGTAGCTTAGAGGGCGAGCAGTACTTC
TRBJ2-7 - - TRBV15 CATSVGTSYEQYF TGTGCCACCAGCGTCGGGACATCCTACGAGCAGTACTTC
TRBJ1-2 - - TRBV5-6 CASSLRGYGYTF TGTGCCAGCAGTTTGCGGGGATACGGCTACACCTTC
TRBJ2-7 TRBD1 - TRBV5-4 CASSLTGERYF TGTGCCAGCAGCCTCACAGGGGAACGGTACTTC
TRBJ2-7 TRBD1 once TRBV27 CASSFQGELYEQYF TGTGCCAGCAGTTTCCAGGGGGAGCTTTACGAGCAGTACTTC
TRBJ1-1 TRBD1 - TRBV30 CAWSGQGGWDTEAFF TGTGCCTGGAGTGGACAGGGGGGTTGGGACACTGAAGCTTTCTTT
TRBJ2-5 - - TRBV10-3 CAISESTSLQETQYF TGTGCCATCAGTGAGTCCACTAGCTTACAAGAGACCCAGTACTTC
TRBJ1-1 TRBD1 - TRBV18 CASSSGTGLNTEAFF TGTGCCAGCTCATCGGGGACAGGGTTGAACACTGAAGCTTTCTTT
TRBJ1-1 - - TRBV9 CASSVVSGSDTEAFF TGTGCCAGCAGCGTAGTTTCGGGGTCGGACACTGAAGCTTTCTTT
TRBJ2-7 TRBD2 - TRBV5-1 CASAEYAGGQYEQYF TGCGCCAGCGCAGAGTATGCGGGAGGGCAATACGAGCAGTACTTC
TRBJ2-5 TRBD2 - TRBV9 CASSGSGAYQETQYF TGTGCCAGCAGTGGTAGCGGGGCTTACCAAGAGACCCAGTACTTC
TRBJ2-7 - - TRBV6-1 CASNPELGYEQYF TGTGCCAGCAACCCAGAGCTCGGGTACGAGCAGTACTTC
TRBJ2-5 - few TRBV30 CAWSAGTNKETQYF TGTGCCTGGAGTGCCGGGACAAACAAAGAGACCCAGTACTTC
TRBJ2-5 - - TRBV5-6 CASRTQTGIQETQYF TGTGCCAGCAGAACACAAACAGGGATACAAGAGACCCAGTACTTC
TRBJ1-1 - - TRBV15 CATSSMGQDEAFF TGTGCCACCAGCAGCATGGGGCAGGATGAAGCTTTCTTT
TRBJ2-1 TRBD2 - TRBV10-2 CASSDTSGSLTYNEQFF TGCGCCAGCAGTGACACCAGCGGGAGTCTTACCTACAATGAGCAGTTCTTC
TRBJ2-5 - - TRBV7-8 CASSLLVRVNQETQYF TGTGCCAGCAGCTTACTGGTCCGGGTTAACCAAGAGACCCAGTACTTC
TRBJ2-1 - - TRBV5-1 CASSLGGGGGNPYNEQFF TGCGCCAGCAGCTTGGGGGGGGGCGGGGGAAACCCTTACAATGAGCAGTTCTTC
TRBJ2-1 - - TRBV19 CASSIEQRQFF TGTGCCAGTAGTATAGAGCAGCGGCAGTTCTTC
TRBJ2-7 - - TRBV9 CASSVGTGNEQYF TGTGCCAGCAGCGTAGGAACAGGGAACGAGCAGTACTTC
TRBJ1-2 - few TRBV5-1 CASSYNLGNVNYGYTF TGCGCCAGCAGTTACAATTTGGGCAACGTTAACTATGGCTACACCTTC
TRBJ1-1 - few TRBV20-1 CSARSNTEAFF TGCAGTGCTCGGTCTAACACTGAAGCTTTCTTT
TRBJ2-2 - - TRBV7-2 CASSLTRQRTGELFF TGTGCCAGCAGCTTAACTAGGCAGCGCACCGGGGAGCTGTTTTTT
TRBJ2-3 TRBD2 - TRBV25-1 CASSDGLAGPTDTQYF TGTGCCAGCAGTGACGGACTAGCGGGGCCCACAGATACGCAGTATTTT
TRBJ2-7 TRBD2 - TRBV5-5 CASSPGTSGRGEQYF TGTGCCAGCAGCCCAGGTACTAGCGGGAGGGGCGAGCAGTACTTC
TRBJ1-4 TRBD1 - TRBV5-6 CASSYLRGRNEKLFF TGTGCCAGCAGCTATCTCAGGGGGAGGAATGAAAAACTGTTTTTT
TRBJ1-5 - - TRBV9 CASSTRGDSNQPQHF TGTGCCAGCAGTACGAGAGGAGATAGCAATCAGCCCCAGCATTTT
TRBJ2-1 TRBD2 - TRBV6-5 CASSYLAGSYNEQFF TGTGCCAGCAGTTACCTAGCGGGGTCCTACAATGAGCAGTTCTTC
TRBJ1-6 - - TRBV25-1 CASSEYKGENSPLHF TGTGCCAGCAGTGAATATAAGGGAGAGAATTCACCCCTCCACTTT
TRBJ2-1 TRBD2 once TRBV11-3 CASREGQSEQFF TGTGCCAGCCGGGAGGGCCAAAGCGAGCAGTTCTTC
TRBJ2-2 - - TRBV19 CASSPHSGTLTGELFF TGTGCCAGTAGTCCCCACTCCGGGACACTGACCGGGGAGCTGTTTTTT
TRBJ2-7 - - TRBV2 CASSPSEAVLEQYF TGTGCCAGCAGTCCTAGTGAAGCCGTCCTCGAGCAGTACTTC
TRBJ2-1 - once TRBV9 CASSVETSSYNEQFF TGTGCCAGCAGCGTAGAAACTAGCTCCTACAATGAGCAGTTCTTC
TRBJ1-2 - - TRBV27 CASSLSGWAGAYGYTF TGTGCCAGCAGTTTAAGTGGATGGGCGGGGGCCTATGGCTACACCTTC
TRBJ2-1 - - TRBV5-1 CASSFSDSHNEQFF TGCGCCAGCAGCTTCTCCGACAGCCACAATGAGCAGTTCTTC
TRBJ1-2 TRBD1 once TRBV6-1 CASSLYSQGSNGYTF TGTGCCAGCAGTCTCTACTCACAGGGGTCTAATGGCTACACCTTC
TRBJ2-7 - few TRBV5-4 CASSQEASDPYEQYF TGTGCCAGCAGCCAAGAAGCTAGCGACCCGTACGAGCAGTACTTC
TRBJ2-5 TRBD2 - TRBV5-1 CASSLFWRLAGVGETQYF TGCGCCAGCAGCTTATTTTGGAGACTAGCGGGAGTAGGAGAGACCCAGTACTTC
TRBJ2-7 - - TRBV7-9 CASSEADGFYEQYF TGTGCCAGCAGCGAAGCGGACGGCTTCTACGAGCAGTACTTC
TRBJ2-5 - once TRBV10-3 CAISGSGAKGETQYF TGTGCCATCAGTGGCTCTGGGGCCAAAGGGGAGACCCAGTACTTC
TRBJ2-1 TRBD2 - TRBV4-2 CASSLGTSGKNEQFF TGTGCCAGCAGCCTGGGGACTAGCGGGAAAAATGAGCAGTTCTTC
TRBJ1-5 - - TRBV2 CASGDGRSNQPQHF TGTGCCAGTGGCGACGGGAGAAGCAATCAGCCCCAGCATTTT
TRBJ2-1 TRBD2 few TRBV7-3 CASRRSGSIYNEQFF TGTGCCAGCAGACGTAGCGGGAGTATCTACAATGAGCAGTTCTTC